This is a list of T cell receptor beta chains from one sample in a study of blood T cell repertoires in COVID-19. Assay: immunoSEQ multiplex PCR; the TCRdb copy retains only in-frame clones and omits some. The profile shows fewer than 200,000 clones, about 81% of them singletons. The sample was peripheral blood. The receptors shown here come from a woman aged 60 to 75 with COVID-19, enrolled during active disease. Each CDR3 is given with its conserved first and last residue. The D gene is left open where the match is weak. A row's size may be missing; if present it is once, few, many or a size class.

j_call d_call clone_size v_call cdr3_nt cdr3_aa
TRBJ2-3 TRBD2 . TRBV5-1 TGCGCCAGCAGCCCAGGTAGACTAGCGGGGGGTAGAGATACGCAGTATTTT CASSPGRLAGGRDTQYF
TRBJ1-6 TRBD1 few TRBV6-1 TGTGCCAGCAGGGAAGGGACAGGGGTTAACCTTTCACCCCTCCACTTT CASREGTGVNLSPLHF
TRBJ2-3 TRBD2 once TRBV19 TGTGCCAGTAGTCCCCTCGGCGGGGGAGATACGCAGTATTTT CASSPLGGGDTQYF
TRBJ2-5 . . TRBV2 TGTGCCAGCAACCACCGGGGAAGCCAAGAGACCCAGTACTTC CASNHRGSQETQYF
TRBJ2-7 TRBD2 . TRBV5-5 TGTGCCAGCAGGCTTGGACTAGCGGACCCCTACGAGCAGTACTTC CASRLGLADPYEQYF
TRBJ1-2 . . TRBV7-9 TGTGCCAGCAACTTTAGGACAGATGACTATGGCTACACCTTC CASNFRTDDYGYTF
TRBJ2-1 TRBD2 . TRBV6-5 TGTGCCAGCAGTCCTAGCGGGGTGGCCCTTGAGCAGTTCTTC CASSPSGVALEQFF
TRBJ2-1 TRBD2 . TRBV28 TGTGCCAGCAGAGCTAGCGGGAGATATAATGAGCAGTTCTTC CASRASGRYNEQFF
TRBJ1-1 TRBD1 . TRBV3-1/TRBV3-2 TGTGCCAGCAGCGACTTTGGGACAGTGAACACTGAAGCTTTCTTT CASSDFGTVNTEAFF
TRBJ1-5 . . TRBV19 TGTGCCAGTAGTCCGTTAAATCAGCCCCAGCATTTT CASSPLNQPQHF
TRBJ2-1 . . TRBV3-1/TRBV3-2 TGTGCCAGCAGCCAGAGGCTCAAGTACAATGAGCAGTTCTTC CASSQRLKYNEQFF
TRBJ1-1 . . TRBV7-9 TGTGCCAGCAGCCTCCCGGTTGGCACTGAAGCTTTCTTT CASSLPVGTEAFF
TRBJ1-6 . . TRBV7-9 TGTGCCAGCAGCTTTAACAGGGATGATTCACCCCTCCACTTT CASSFNRDDSPLHF
TRBJ1-5 . . TRBV18 TGTGCCAGCTCACCACGGCGGGATAATCAGCCCCAGCATTTT CASSPRRDNQPQHF
TRBJ1-5 . . TRBV6-5 TGTGCCAGCAGACTGTCAGGCAGTCGCAATCAGCCCCAGCATTTT CASRLSGSRNQPQHF
TRBJ1-6 . . TRBV7-9 TGTGCCAGCAGCTTACCGGGTTCACCCCTCCACTTT CASSLPGSPLHF
TRBJ1-4 . . TRBV5-1 TGCGCCAGCAGCCTGGATGGCCCCGGGGGAACTAATGAAAAACTGTTTTTT CASSLDGPGGTNEKLFF
TRBJ2-3 TRBD2 . TRBV30 TGTGCCTGGACAAAACTCGGTCTAGCGGGAGAAACAGATACGCAGTATTTT CAWTKLGLAGETDTQYF
TRBJ1-1 TRBD1 . TRBV5-1 TGCGCCAGCAGCGCACAGGGGAGGAACACTGAAGCTTTCTTT CASSAQGRNTEAFF
TRBJ2-1 TRBD2 few TRBV27 TGTGCCAGCAGGCGGGAGGGGCCGATCTCCTACAATGAGCAGTTCTTC CASRREGPISYNEQFF
TRBJ1-2 . once TRBV5-1 TGCGCCAGCAGCTTGCTCGGGGACGAAGGGGGTGGCTACACCTTC CASSLLGDEGGGYTF
TRBJ2-2 . . TRBV27 TGTGCCAGCAGTCCACGATCCTCTAGCTACACCGGGGAGCTGTTTTTT CASSPRSSSYTGELFF
TRBJ1-1 . . TRBV6-5 TGTGCCACGGGACACCCGAACACTGAAGCTTTCTTT CATGHPNTEAFF
TRBJ2-1 TRBD1 . TRBV5-1 TGCGCCAGCAGCGTGGGACAGAACAATGAGCAGTTCTTC CASSVGQNNEQFF
TRBJ1-1 . . TRBV5-4 TGTGCCAGCAGCTTGCGAGCAGGGTGGACTGAAGCTTTCTTT CASSLRAGWTEAFF
TRBJ1-4 . few TRBV5-4 TGTGCCAGCAGCGCGGGGACGGGAAGGGAAAAACTGTTTTTT CASSAGTGREKLFF
TRBJ2-3 TRBD2 . TRBV3-1/TRBV3-2 TGTGCCAGCAGCCAATCACCCCCGGGACTAGCGGGGGGGCGGGATACGCAGTATTTT CASSQSPPGLAGGRDTQYF
TRBJ2-1 . . TRBV3-1/TRBV3-2 TGTGCCAGCAGACAAGGGTGGGGCGGGAAGACCAATGAGCAGTTCTTC CASRQGWGGKTNEQFF
TRBJ1-1 . few TRBV29-1 TGCAGCGTCGTTATAGGACAAGGTACTGAAGCTTTCTTT CSVVIGQGTEAFF
TRBJ1-1 . . TRBV6-5 TGTGCCAGCAGTTACTCTTACTTTCGAGGGAACACTGAAGCTTTCTTT CASSYSYFRGNTEAFF
TRBJ1-2 . once TRBV29-1 TGCAGCGTTGCAGTATTAACTAACTATGGCTACACCTTC CSVAVLTNYGYTF
TRBJ2-3 TRBD2 few TRBV7-2 TGTGCCAGCAGCTTAGTTGGGTCTAGCGGGGGGTCTAGCACAGATACGCAGTATTTT CASSLVGSSGGSSTDTQYF
TRBJ2-3 . . TRBV12-1 TGTGCCAGCAGCTTTGGGGACAGGGAGCACACAGATACGCAGTATTTT CASSFGDREHTDTQYF
TRBJ1-1 TRBD1 . TRBV10-3 TGTGCCATCAGTCCCGGGACAGGAGGGGGGAACACTGAAGCTTTCTTT CAISPGTGGGNTEAFF
TRBJ2-5 . many TRBV28 TGTGCCAGCAGTCCCTTAGGGGCAGAGACCCAGTACTTC CASSPLGAETQYF
TRBJ2-7 TRBD1 . TRBV6-2/TRBV6-3 TGTGCCAGCAGTTACGTGGGACAGAACTTTTACGAGCAGTACTTC CASSYVGQNFYEQYF
TRBJ2-2 . . TRBV19 TGTGCCAGTAGTACAGGGACTCCCCACGGGGAGCTGTTTTTT CASSTGTPHGELFF
TRBJ2-3 TRBD2 . TRBV9 TGTGCCAGCAGCGCCAAGCGGGGGGGCAGGGAGAGCACAGATACGCAGTATTTT CASSAKRGGRESTDTQYF
TRBJ2-2 TRBD2 . TRBV11-2 TGTGCCAGCAGCTCAAGCGGGAGTGGCGGGGAGCTGTTTTTT CASSSSGSGGELFF
TRBJ1-6 . . TRBV27 TGTGCCAGCAGTTGGAGCTCCTATAATTCACCCCTCCACTTT CASSWSSYNSPLHF
TRBJ1-2 TRBD1 . TRBV7-2 TGTGCCAGCAGCCGGCCAGGGACAGGGAGTGGCTACACCTTC CASSRPGTGSGYTF
TRBJ2-7 TRBD2 . TRBV23-1 TGCGCCAGCGCAGCGGGAGGGCCTCACGAGCAGTACTTC CASAAGGPHEQYF
TRBJ1-1 . . TRBV28 TGTGCCAGCAGTTTGAGGGGGACCGAAGCTTTCTTT CASSLRGTEAFF
TRBJ2-5 . . TRBV5-5 TGTGCCAGCAGCTTGGGGGCACGGCAAGAGACCCAGTACTTC CASSLGARQETQYF
TRBJ2-1 . . TRBV4-2 TGTGCCAGCAGCCAGGTGAGTGGCGGAAACTACAATGAGCAGTTCTTC CASSQVSGGNYNEQFF
TRBJ2-1 . . TRBV6-5 TGTGCCAGCACCGAAGGGCTCAGGGCCCACAATGAGCAGTTCTTC CASTEGLRAHNEQFF
TRBJ2-1 . few TRBV6-1 TGTGCCAGCAGTGAATCCCCAGGTACTGCCAACTACAATGAGCAGTTCTTC CASSESPGTANYNEQFF
TRBJ1-4 TRBD1 once TRBV6-6 TGTGCCAGCAGTAGCGGGACAGGGCGTAATGAAAAACTGTTTTTT CASSSGTGRNEKLFF
TRBJ2-3 . . TRBV2 TGTGCCAGCAGCCCCACATTCCTCTCCGATACGCAGTATTTT CASSPTFLSDTQYF
TRBJ1-6 . few TRBV2 TGTGCCAGCAGTGAATTGGTCAGGGCGGCTTCACCCCTCCACTTT CASSELVRAASPLHF
TRBJ2-2 . . TRBV7-9 TGTGCCAGCGGACAGACGGGCAGAGGGGGCGGGGAGCTGTTTTTT CASGQTGRGGGELFF
TRBJ2-1 . once TRBV18 TGTGCCAGCTCACCACGAGGGGGTAATGAGCAGTTCTTC CASSPRGGNEQFF
TRBJ1-5 . . TRBV19 TGTGCCAGTAGCCTTAGGGGTGGCAATCAGCCCCAGCATTTT CASSLRGGNQPQHF
TRBJ1-6 TRBD1 once TRBV23-1 TGCGCCAGCAGTCGGTCGGGACAGGTCGGCTATAATTCACCCCTCCACTTT CASSRSGQVGYNSPLHF
TRBJ1-5 . . TRBV5-3 TGTGCCAGAAGCTTCAGGTTCCAGCCCCAGCATTTT CARSFRFQPQHF
TRBJ2-5 TRBD2 once TRBV15 TGTGCCACCAGCAGAAGACTAGCCGACCAAGAGACCCAGTACTTC CATSRRLADQETQYF
TRBJ2-2 TRBD1 . TRBV29-1 TGCAGCGTTGAAAGGCAGGGGGCGACCGGGGAGCTGTTTTTT CSVERQGATGELFF